This is a list of T cell receptor beta chains from one sample in a study of vaccination and CD4 T cells after COVID-19. A single record per CDR3 protein comes from TCRdb applying MiXCR to the PCR reads. Of about 12,000 distinct CDR3 sequences listed, around half are singletons. Their antigens are not known. Sequencing was done on a sample of CD4+ T cells from blood, cultured in vitro. These receptors all come from a human donor who had recovered from COVID-19. Each CDR3 is given with its conserved first and last residue. A D gene is named only where the DNA matches it firmly. Clone size is shown for a subset of rows, as once, few, many or a class of expanded clone.

V: TRBV27; D: NA; size: NA; J: TRBJ2-7; CDR3: CASSRNWGTYEQYF; DNA: TGTGCCAGCAGTAGAAATTGGGGGACGTACGAGCAGTACTTC
V: TRBV7-2; D: NA; size: few; J: TRBJ1-3; CDR3: CASSLRPGTGNTIYF; DNA: TGTGCCAGCAGCTTACGACCAGGGACTGGAAACACCATATATTTT
V: TRBV10-3; D: TRBD2; size: few; J: TRBJ2-2; CDR3: CAITPGLAVNTGELFF; DNA: TGTGCCATCACCCCGGGACTAGCGGTCAACACCGGGGAGCTGTTTTTT
V: TRBV7-9; D: TRBD2; size: once; J: TRBJ2-3; CDR3: CASSLSASGGRTDTQYF; DNA: TGTGCCAGCAGCTTATCGGCTAGCGGGGGGCGCACAGATACGCAGTATTTT
V: TRBV20-1; D: NA; size: NA; J: TRBJ1-2; CDR3: CSAGNAGNPHYGYTF; DNA: TGCAGTGCTGGAAATGCAGGGAACCCCCACTATGGCTACACCTTC
V: TRBV2; D: NA; size: NA; J: TRBJ2-7; CDR3: CASGEGFSYEQYF; DNA: TGTGCCAGCGGTGAGGGGTTCTCCTACGAGCAGTACTTC
V: TRBV6-1; D: TRBD1; size: medium-sized; J: TRBJ1-6; CDR3: CASSSPPGQGAYSPLHF; DNA: TGTGCCAGCAGTAGCCCCCCCGGACAGGGGGCTTATTCACCCCTCCACTTT
V: TRBV10-3; D: NA; size: NA; J: TRBJ2-7; CDR3: CAISEQGSGDEQYF; DNA: TGTGCCATCAGTGAACAGGGCTCCGGTGACGAGCAGTACTTC
V: TRBV5-1; D: NA; size: few; J: TRBJ2-3; CDR3: CASSLEWGRADTQYF; DNA: TGCGCCAGCAGCTTGGAGTGGGGTCGGGCAGATACGCAGTATTTT
V: TRBV5-1; D: TRBD1; size: NA; J: TRBJ2-7; CDR3: CASSPGTGGNEQYF; DNA: TGCGCCAGCAGTCCCGGGACAGGGGGAAACGAGCAGTACTTC
V: TRBV29-1; D: NA; size: NA; J: TRBJ2-7; CDR3: CSVSRGGSYEQYF; DNA: TGCAGCGTTTCCAGGGGAGGGTCCTACGAGCAGTACTTC
V: TRBV2; D: TRBD2; size: NA; J: TRBJ2-3; CDR3: CASSGRTSGSDTQYF; DNA: TGTGCCAGCAGTGGAAGGACTAGCGGGAGCGATACGCAGTATTTT
V: TRBV29-1; D: TRBD2; size: NA; J: TRBJ2-1; CDR3: CSVTSGDRSSYNEQFF; DNA: TGCAGCGTCACTAGCGGGGACCGGAGCTCCTACAATGAGCAGTTCTTC
V: TRBV20-1; D: NA; size: NA; J: TRBJ2-5; CDR3: CSSLGDTRGEETQYF; DNA: TGCAGTTCCCTAGGAGACACCAGGGGAGAAGAGACCCAGTACTTC
V: TRBV28; D: NA; size: NA; J: TRBJ1-1; CDR3: CASTSPEGRIDTEAFF; DNA: TGTGCCAGCACCAGTCCAGAGGGGCGCATTGACACTGAAGCTTTCTTT